What follows is one T cell receptor (beta chain) and its context. This clonotype was picked up many times. It has no known antigen specificity. Per-nucleotide qualities are absent, and no much larger clonotype sits a single base away. The sample belongs to a study of response to subunit inactivated influenza vaccine (dated by TCRdb to the late 2010s). Regarding the research as a whole: Deep quantitative T cell receptor repertoire profiling was used in the study to track responses to a trivalent subunit inactivated influenza vaccine. General findings and caveats noted by the study authors: According to the authors, only a limited number of new T cells may be recruited by each seasonal influenza vaccination.

CDR1 and CDR2 (LNHNV, YYDKDF) derive from the germline V gene (reference sequence). Germline trimming: 2 bases from V, 4 bases from J; junction bases outside gene matches: 7. The CDR3 goes from the cysteine to the phenylalanine over 15 residues. The read is trimmed to its CDR3 DNA, 45 bases read in frame from base 1. The library relied on RT-PCR. Instrument used: Illumina HiSeq 2500. The public reads were reprocessed in TCRdb via fastp at Q25 and MiXCR, keeping in-frame beta chains. Rows with one shared CDR3 protein collapse into an entry with the most common genes and DNA. The sample table records over 650,000 distinct CDR3 sequences; around a sixth of these occur just once. The top ten hold approximately 10% of the sample.

This material consisted of PBMCs from blood, taken roughly 5 days after vaccination. The receptor comes from a man aged 50-60 years who received an inactivated influenza vaccine. Donor details come from another sample of the same person, matched by shared clones. Rearrangement joined TRBV15 to TRBJ2-7, with 8 junctional bases fitting TRBD1. The nucleotide sequence is given as TGTGCCACCAGCAGATCCCGGGACAGGACGTACGAGCAGTACTTC. Translated, it gives CATSRSRDRTYEQYF.